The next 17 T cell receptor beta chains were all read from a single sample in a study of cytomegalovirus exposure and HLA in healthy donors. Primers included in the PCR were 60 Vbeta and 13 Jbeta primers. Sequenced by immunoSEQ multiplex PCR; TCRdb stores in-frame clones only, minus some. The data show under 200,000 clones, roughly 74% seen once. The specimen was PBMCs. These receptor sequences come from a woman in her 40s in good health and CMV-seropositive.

The CDR3 loop reads CASSWDAGPRGETQYF. CDR3 coding DNA: TGTGCCAGCAGTTGGGACGCCGGACCAAGGGGGGAGACCCAGTACTTC. This chain uses TRBV5-5 with TRBJ2-5, with TRBD1 as a possible D gene (6 bases). This CDR3 has 16 residues. Germline lookup yields CDR1 SGHKS and CDR2 YYEKEE (reference sequence). V was pared by 5 bases and J by 5 bases, with 22 bases between.

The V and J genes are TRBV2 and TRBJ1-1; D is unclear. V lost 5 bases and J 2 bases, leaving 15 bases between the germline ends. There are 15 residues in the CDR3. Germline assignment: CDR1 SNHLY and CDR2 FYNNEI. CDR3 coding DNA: TGTGCCAGCAGTAAATCAGGCACGGGAAACACTGAAGCTTTCTTT. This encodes CASSKSGTGNTEAFF. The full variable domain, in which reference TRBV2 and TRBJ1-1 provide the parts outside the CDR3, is EPEVTQTPSHQVTQMGQEVILRCVPISNHLYFYWYRQILGQKVEFLVSFYNNEISEKSEIFDDQFSVERPDGSNFTLKIRSTKLEDSAMYFCASSKSGTGNTEAFFGQGTRLTVV.

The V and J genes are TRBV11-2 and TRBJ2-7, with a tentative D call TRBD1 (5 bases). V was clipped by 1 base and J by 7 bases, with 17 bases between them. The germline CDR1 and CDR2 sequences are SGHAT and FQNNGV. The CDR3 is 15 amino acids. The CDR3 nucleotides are TGTGCCAGCAGCTTAGGGCTGGGGCTATCGTTTGAGCAGTACTTC. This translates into CASSLGLGLSFEQYF.

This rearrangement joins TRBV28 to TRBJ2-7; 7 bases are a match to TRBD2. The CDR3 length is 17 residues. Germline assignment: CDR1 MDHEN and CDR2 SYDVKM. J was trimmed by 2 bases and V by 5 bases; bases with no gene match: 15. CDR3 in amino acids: CASSGTFGGRLTYEQYF. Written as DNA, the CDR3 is TGTGCCAGCAGTGGCACATTCGGGGGGAGACTTACCTACGAGCAGTACTTC.

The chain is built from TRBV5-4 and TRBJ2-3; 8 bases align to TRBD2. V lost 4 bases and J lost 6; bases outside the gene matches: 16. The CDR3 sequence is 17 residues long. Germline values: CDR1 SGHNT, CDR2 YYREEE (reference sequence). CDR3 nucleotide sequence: TGTGCCAGCAGCCCCCCCCCTTCGGGAGGGCCACCGGATACGCAGTATTTT. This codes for CASSPPPSGGPPDTQYF. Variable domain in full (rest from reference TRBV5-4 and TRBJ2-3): ETGVTQSPTHLIKTRGQQVTLRCSSQSGHNTVSWYQQALGQGPQFIFQYYREEENGRGNFPPRFSGLQFPNYSSELNVNALELDDSALYLCASSPPPSGGPPDTQYFGPGTRLTVL.

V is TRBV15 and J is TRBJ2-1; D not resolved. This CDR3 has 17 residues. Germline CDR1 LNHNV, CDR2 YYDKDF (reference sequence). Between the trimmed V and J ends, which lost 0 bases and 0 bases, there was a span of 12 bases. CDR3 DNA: TGTGCCACCAGCAGAGATCTCGTAGAAAGCTCCTACAATGAGCAGTTCTTC. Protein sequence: CATSRDLVESSYNEQFF.

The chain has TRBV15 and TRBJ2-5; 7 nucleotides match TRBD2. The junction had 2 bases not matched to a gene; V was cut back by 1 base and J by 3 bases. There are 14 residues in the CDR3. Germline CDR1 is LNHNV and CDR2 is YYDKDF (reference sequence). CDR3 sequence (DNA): TGTGCCACCAGCAGAGTGGCGGGAGAAGAGACCCAGTACTTC. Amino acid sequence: CATSRVAGEETQYF.

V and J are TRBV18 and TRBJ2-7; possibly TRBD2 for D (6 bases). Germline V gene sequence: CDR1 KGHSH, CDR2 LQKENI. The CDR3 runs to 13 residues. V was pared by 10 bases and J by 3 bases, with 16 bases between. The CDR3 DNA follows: TGTGCCACCTCCCGGGACTCCGGCTACGAGCAGTACTTC. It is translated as CATSRDSGYEQYF.

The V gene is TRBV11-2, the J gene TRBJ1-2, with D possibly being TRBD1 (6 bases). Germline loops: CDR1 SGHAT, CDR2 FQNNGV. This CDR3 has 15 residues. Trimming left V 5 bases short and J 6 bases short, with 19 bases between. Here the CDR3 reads CASSGDRTFTDGYTF. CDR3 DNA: TGTGCCAGCAGCGGCGACAGGACTTTTACCGATGGCTACACCTTC.

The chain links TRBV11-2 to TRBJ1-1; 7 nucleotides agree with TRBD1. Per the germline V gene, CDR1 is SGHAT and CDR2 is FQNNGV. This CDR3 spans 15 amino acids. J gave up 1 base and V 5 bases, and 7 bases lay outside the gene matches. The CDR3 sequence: CASSTIRGRNTEAFF. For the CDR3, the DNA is TGTGCCAGCAGCACTATCAGGGGGAGGAACACTGAAGCTTTCTTT.

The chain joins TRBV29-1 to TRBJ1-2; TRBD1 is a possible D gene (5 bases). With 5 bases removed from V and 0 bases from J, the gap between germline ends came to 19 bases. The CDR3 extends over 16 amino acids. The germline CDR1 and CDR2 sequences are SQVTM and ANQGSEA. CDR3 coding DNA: TGCAGCGTTTATGGGATCAAGGACACCTCTAACTATGGCTACACCTTC. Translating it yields CSVYGIKDTSNYGYTF.

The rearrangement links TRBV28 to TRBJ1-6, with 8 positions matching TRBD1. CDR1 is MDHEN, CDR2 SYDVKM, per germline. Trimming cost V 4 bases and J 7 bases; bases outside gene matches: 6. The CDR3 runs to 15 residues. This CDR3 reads CASSSQDRANSPLHF. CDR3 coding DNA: TGTGCCAGCAGTTCTCAGGACAGGGCGAATTCACCCCTCCACTTT.

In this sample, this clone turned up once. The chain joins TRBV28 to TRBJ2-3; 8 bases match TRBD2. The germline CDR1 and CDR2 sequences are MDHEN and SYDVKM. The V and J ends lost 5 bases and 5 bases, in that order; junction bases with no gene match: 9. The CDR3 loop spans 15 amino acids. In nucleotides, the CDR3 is TGTGCCAGCAGTCCCCGGACTAGCAGTTTAGATACGCAGTATTTT. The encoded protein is CASSPRTSSLDTQYF.

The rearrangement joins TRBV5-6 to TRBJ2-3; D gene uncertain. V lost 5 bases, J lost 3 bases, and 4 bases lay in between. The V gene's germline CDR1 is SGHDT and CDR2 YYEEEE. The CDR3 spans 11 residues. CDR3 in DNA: TGTGCCAGCAGTCGTACAGATACGCAGTATTTT. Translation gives CASSRTDTQYF.

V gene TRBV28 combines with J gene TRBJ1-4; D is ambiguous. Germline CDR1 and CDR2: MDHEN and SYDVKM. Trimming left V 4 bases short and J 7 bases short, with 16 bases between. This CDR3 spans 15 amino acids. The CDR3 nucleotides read TGTGCCAGCAGTTACCGGCGGGCTGTAGGTGAAAAACTGTTTTTT. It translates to CASSYRRAVGEKLFF.

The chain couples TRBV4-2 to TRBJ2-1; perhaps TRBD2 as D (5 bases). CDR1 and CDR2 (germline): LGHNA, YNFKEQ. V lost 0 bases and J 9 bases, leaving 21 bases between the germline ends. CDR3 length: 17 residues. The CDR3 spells CASSQEAAVDFRSEQFF. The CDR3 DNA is TGTGCCAGCAGCCAAGAGGCAGCGGTGGACTTTCGTAGTGAGCAGTTCTTC.

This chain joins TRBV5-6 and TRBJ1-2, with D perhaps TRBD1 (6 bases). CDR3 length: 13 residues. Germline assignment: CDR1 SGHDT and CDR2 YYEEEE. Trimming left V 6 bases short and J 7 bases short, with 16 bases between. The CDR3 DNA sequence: TGTGCCAGCAATTACCCAGGGGCGGGTGGCTACACCTTC. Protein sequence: CASNYPGAGGYTF. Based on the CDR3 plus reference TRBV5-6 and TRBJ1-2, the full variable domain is DAGVTQSPTHLIKTRGQQVTLRCSPKSGHDTVSWYQQALGQGPQFIFQYYEEEERQRGNFPDRFSGHQFPNYSSELNVNALLLGDSALYLCASNYPGAGGYTFGSGTRLTVV.